The present entry profiles one TCR beta chain with its context. Its antigen is currently unknown. Trimming at V came to 8 bases and at J to 3 bases, leaving 8 bases not matched to a gene. CDR3 size: 15 residues. Germline assignment: CDR1 LNHNV and CDR2 YYDKDF (reference sequence). Libraries were prepared by immunoSEQ multiplex PCR; TCRdb keeps only in-frame clonotypes and omits some of them. The table lists 95,000 to 120,000 clones, roughly 90% of them singletons. This entry belongs to a study of Tregs in tolerant kidney transplant recipients. Background on the study: Recipients received nonmyeloablative bone marrow transplants from related graft donors, with transient mixed chimerism. General observations from the study: Expanding Tregs on activated donor B cells appeared to best identify donor-specific TCRbeta clones. Antigen-driven expansion was suggested because donor-specific Tregs expanded more than all Tregs in tolerant patients.

This clonotype originated in a human donor who received a combined kidney and bone marrow transplant. The chain uses TRBV15 and TRBJ2-2, with 8 bases fitting TRBD1. Sequenced material: CD4+ T cells from blood, taken before the transplant. This chain's CDR3 is CATRSGQEHTGELFF. CDR3 coding DNA: TGTGCCACCCGGTCGGGACAGGAACACACCGGGGAGCTGTTTTTT.